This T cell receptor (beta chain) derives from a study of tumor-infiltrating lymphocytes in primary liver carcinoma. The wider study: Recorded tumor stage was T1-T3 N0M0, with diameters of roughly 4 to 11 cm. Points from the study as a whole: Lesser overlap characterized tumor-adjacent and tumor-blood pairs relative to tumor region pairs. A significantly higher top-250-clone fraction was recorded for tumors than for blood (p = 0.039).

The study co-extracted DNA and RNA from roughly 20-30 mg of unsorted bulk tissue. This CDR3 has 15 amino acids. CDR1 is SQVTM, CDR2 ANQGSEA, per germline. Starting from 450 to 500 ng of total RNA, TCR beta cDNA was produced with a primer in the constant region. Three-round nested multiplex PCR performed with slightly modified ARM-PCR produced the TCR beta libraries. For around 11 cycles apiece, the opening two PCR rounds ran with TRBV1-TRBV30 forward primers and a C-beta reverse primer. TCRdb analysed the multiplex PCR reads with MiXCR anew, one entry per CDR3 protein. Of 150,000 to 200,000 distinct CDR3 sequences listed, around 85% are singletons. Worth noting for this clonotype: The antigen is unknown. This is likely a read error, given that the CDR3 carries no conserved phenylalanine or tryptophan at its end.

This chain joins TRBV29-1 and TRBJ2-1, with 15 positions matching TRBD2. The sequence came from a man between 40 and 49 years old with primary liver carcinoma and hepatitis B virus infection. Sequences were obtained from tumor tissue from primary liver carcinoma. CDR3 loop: CDVGLAGGFYNEQFL. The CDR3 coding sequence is TGCGACGTTGGACTAGCGGGAGGGTTCTACAATGAGCAGTTCTTA.